This is a list of T cell receptor beta chains from one sample in a study of blood T cell repertoires in COVID-19. Assay used: immunoSEQ multiplex PCR; TCRdb lists only in-frame clones, some missing. The sample holds under 250,000 clones, about 79% seen once. The sample consisted of peripheral blood. The receptor set was obtained from a man older than 75 with acute or convalescent COVID-19. The CDR3 runs from the conserved cysteine through the conserved F or W. D genes are given only for firm matches. The size entry is marked missing in some rows and otherwise reads once, few, many or a size class.

abundance	d_gene	v_gene	j_gene	CDR3aa	CDR3nt
few	TRBD1	TRBV28	TRBJ1-5	CASRRPGQGNQPQHF	TGTGCCAGCAGACGTCCGGGACAGGGTAATCAGCCCCAGCATTTT
-	TRBD1	TRBV7-6	TRBJ2-2	CASSSTGAIGTGELFF	TGTGCCAGCAGCTCCACAGGGGCGATCGGGACCGGGGAGCTGTTTTTT
-	TRBD1	TRBV6-1	TRBJ2-7	CASSEPDRGARYEQYF	TGTGCCAGCAGTGAGCCCGACAGGGGGGCCCGTTACGAGCAGTACTTC
-	TRBD2	TRBV24-1	TRBJ2-3	CATSEPGTRDTQYF	TGTGCCACCAGTGAGCCCGGGACTAGGGATACGCAGTATTTT
-	-	TRBV18	TRBJ2-3	CASSPKGIITDTQYF	TGTGCCAGCTCACCAAAGGGGATAATCACAGATACGCAGTATTTT
-	-	TRBV6-5	TRBJ1-1	CASRIPNGEAFF	TGTGCCAGTCGTATCCCTAACGGTGAAGCTTTCTTT
-	-	TRBV24-1	TRBJ2-1	CATSDFPGGEQFF	TGTGCCACCAGTGATTTCCCCGGAGGTGAGCAGTTCTTC
-	-	TRBV3-1/TRBV3-2	TRBJ1-6	CASSRGDPRDSPLHF	TGTGCCAGCAGCCGGGGGGACCCTAGGGATTCACCCCTCCACTTT
-	TRBD1	TRBV11-2	TRBJ2-2	CASSSGQGRELFF	TGTGCCAGCAGCTCCGGACAGGGGAGGGAGCTGTTTTTT
-	-	TRBV6-5	TRBJ1-2	CATTLGANYGYTF	TGTGCCACCACCCTCGGGGCTAACTATGGCTACACCTTC
-	-	TRBV10-3	TRBJ1-5	CAISESLVYSSNQPQHF	TGTGCCATCAGTGAGTCTTTGGTCTACTCTAGCAATCAGCCCCAGCATTTT
-	-	TRBV6-5	TRBJ1-1	CASLTVNTEAFF	TGTGCCAGTTTGACAGTTAACACTGAAGCTTTCTTT
few	-	TRBV10-3	TRBJ1-2	CAISERENYGYTF	TGTGCCATCAGTGAGCGGGAAAACTATGGCTACACCTTC
once	-	TRBV18	TRBJ2-7	CASSPGQTYEQYF	TGTGCCAGCTCACCCGGACAGACCTACGAGCAGTACTTC
-	TRBD2	TRBV11-3	TRBJ2-2	CASSSRRGLAGENTGELFF	TGTGCCAGCAGCTCTCGCCGGGGACTAGCGGGGGAGAACACCGGGGAGCTGTTTTTT
-	-	TRBV6-1	TRBJ1-2	CASSEGGGELDGYTF	TGTGCCAGCAGTGAAGGGGGGGGCGAGTTGGATGGCTACACCTTC
-	-	TRBV7-2	TRBJ2-3	CASSSLRLDTQYF	TGTGCCAGCAGCTCCCTGAGACTAGATACGCAGTATTTT
once	TRBD2	TRBV27	TRBJ2-5	CASRRTQSGRAQETQYF	TGTGCCAGCAGACGTACACAAAGCGGGAGGGCCCAAGAGACCCAGTACTTC
-	-	TRBV6-5	TRBJ1-6	CASKQGSDNSPLHF	TGTGCCAGCAAGCAGGGATCGGATAATTCACCCCTCCACTTT
-	-	TRBV28	TRBJ2-3	CASRDQGRQDTQYF	TGTGCCAGCAGAGATCAGGGGCGCCAAGATACGCAGTATTTT
-	-	TRBV18	TRBJ2-4	CASSPLAKNIQYF	TGTGCCAGCTCACCCCTTGCCAAAAACATTCAGTACTTC
-	TRBD2	TRBV7-8	TRBJ2-2	CASSPFRGEGFGELFF	TGTGCCAGCAGCCCCTTTCGGGGGGAGGGTTTCGGGGAGCTGTTTTTT
once	TRBD1	TRBV19	TRBJ1-5	CASSMKGQGFNQPQHF	TGTGCCAGTAGTATGAAAGGACAGGGATTTAATCAGCCCCAGCATTTT
-	-	TRBV2	TRBJ1-6	CASSAMGRGNSPLHF	TGTGCCAGCAGCGCCATGGGGCGAGGTAATTCACCCCTCCACTTT
once	TRBD2	TRBV5-6	TRBJ2-1	CASSLAQRGPSYNEQFF	TGTGCCAGCAGCTTGGCCCAGCGGGGCCCCTCCTACAATGAGCAGTTCTTC
-	TRBD1	TRBV28	TRBJ1-2	CASSLYDRDHGYTF	TGTGCCAGCAGTTTGTATGACAGGGATCATGGCTACACCTTC
-	-	TRBV7-2	TRBJ2-2	CASSLVSLGANTGELFF	TGTGCCAGCAGCTTAGTTTCGCTAGGCGCGAACACCGGGGAGCTGTTTTTT
-	TRBD2	TRBV5-6	TRBJ2-7	CASSPGTSESYEQYF	TGTGCCAGCAGCCCGGGGACTAGCGAATCCTACGAGCAGTACTTC
-	-	TRBV6-5	TRBJ1-5	CASSRTELNQPQHF	TGTGCCAGCAGTCGGACAGAGCTGAATCAGCCCCAGCATTTT
-	TRBD1	TRBV2	TRBJ1-5	CASSVRGGAINQPQHF	TGTGCCAGCAGTGTTCGAGGGGGCGCGATCAATCAGCCCCAGCATTTT
few	TRBD1	TRBV3-1/TRBV3-2	TRBJ1-2	CASSPFGTGGNQDGYTF	TGTGCCAGCAGCCCTTTCGGGACAGGGGGGAATCAAGATGGCTACACCTTC
-	TRBD1	TRBV5-1	TRBJ2-5	CASSHLGQDRVQYF	TGCGCCAGCAGCCACCTGGGACAGGACAGGGTCCAGTACTTC
-	-	TRBV6-6	TRBJ1-3	CASSLRVGDSGNTIYF	TGTGCCAGCAGTTTGCGGGTCGGAGACTCTGGAAACACCATATATTTT
-	-	TRBV5-1	TRBJ1-1	CASNTGSLTEAFF	TGCGCCAGCAACACAGGGTCCCTCACCGAAGCTTTCTTT
-	TRBD2	TRBV5-1	TRBJ2-7	CASSPRPGGEQYF	TGCGCCAGCAGCCCGAGACCGGGGGGCGAGCAGTACTTC
-	TRBD1	TRBV9	TRBJ1-2	CASSSSRQGVNYGYTF	TGTGCCAGCAGCTCTTCCCGACAGGGAGTTAACTATGGCTACACCTTC
-	-	TRBV18	TRBJ2-3	CASSPPATDTQYF	TGTGCCAGCTCACCACCCGCGACAGATACGCAGTATTTT
few	-	TRBV7-9	TRBJ2-7	CASSSPPTGKISYEQYF	TGTGCCAGCAGCTCACCCCCGACAGGAAAAATCTCCTACGAGCAGTACTTC
-	-	TRBV12-5	TRBJ2-7	CASGPSAQGSYEQYF	TGTGCTAGTGGTCCCTCAGCGCAGGGCTCCTACGAGCAGTACTTC
-	TRBD2	TRBV5-4	TRBJ2-5	CASTETSGGSGTQYF	TGTGCCAGTACGGAGACTAGCGGGGGCTCAGGGACCCAGTACTTC
-	TRBD1	TRBV2	TRBJ2-7	CASSRGQGGSYEQYF	TGTGCCAGCAGCCGAGGACAGGGGGGATCCTACGAGCAGTACTTC
-	-	TRBV6-5	TRBJ2-7	CASSSTSLDYYEQYF	TGTGCCAGCAGTAGCACCTCACTAGATTACTACGAGCAGTACTTC
-	TRBD1	TRBV6-2/TRBV6-3	TRBJ1-5	CASSWTGINQPQHF	TGTGCCAGCAGTTGGACAGGGATCAATCAGCCCCAGCATTTT
-	TRBD1	TRBV4-1	TRBJ2-2	CASSPGQGVTGELFF	TGCGCCAGCAGCCCGGGACAGGGGGTCACCGGGGAGCTGTTTTTT
-	TRBD1	TRBV30	TRBJ1-6	CAWSVLGQGRSPLHF	TGTGCCTGGAGTGTACTCGGACAGGGTCGTTCACCCCTCCACTTT
once	TRBD1	TRBV19	TRBJ1-4	CASSSDRLGNEKLFF	TGTGCCAGTAGCTCGGACAGGTTGGGGAATGAAAAACTGTTTTTT
-	TRBD1	TRBV6-5	TRBJ2-7	CASSKTGIEQYF	TGTGCCAGCAGCAAGACAGGGATCGAGCAGTACTTC
-	-	TRBV28	TRBJ2-3	CASSLYGQGTDTQYF	TGTGCCAGCAGTTTATACGGGCAGGGGACAGATACGCAGTATTTT
-	-	TRBV2	TRBJ1-1	CASNDGGYMNTEAFF	TGTGCCAGCAACGATGGGGGGTACATGAACACTGAAGCTTTCTTT
-	TRBD1	TRBV2	TRBJ1-6	CAGSKRTGRSYNSPLHF	TGTGCCGGTTCCAAACGGACAGGCCGCTCCTATAATTCACCCCTCCACTTT
few	TRBD1	TRBV24-1	TRBJ2-1	CATSDPQGTGGFNEQFF	TGTGCCACCAGTGATCCCCAAGGGACAGGGGGCTTCAATGAGCAGTTCTTC
once	TRBD1	TRBV7-9	TRBJ1-5	CASSSLGQVNQPQHF	TGTGCCAGCAGCTCACTGGGACAGGTCAATCAGCCCCAGCATTTT
-	-	TRBV6-5	TRBJ2-1	CASSYSAEQFF	TGTGCCAGCAGTTACTCGGCTGAGCAGTTCTTC
-	TRBD1	TRBV5-1	TRBJ1-1	CASSSDRGRAEAFF	TGCGCCAGCAGCTCCGACAGGGGGCGGGCTGAAGCTTTCTTT
once	TRBD2	TRBV19	TRBJ2-7	CASSIGTSGRFGTYEQYF	TGTGCCAGTAGTATAGGGACTAGCGGGAGATTCGGCACCTACGAGCAGTACTTC
-	-	TRBV9	TRBJ1-5	CASSPFQGYDQPQHF	TGTGCCAGCAGCCCCTTTCAGGGGTATGATCAGCCCCAGCATTTT
-	TRBD2	TRBV24-1	TRBJ2-3	CATSDLAGLSTDTQYF	TGTGCCACCAGTGATTTAGCGGGACTTAGCACAGATACGCAGTATTTT
many	TRBD1	TRBV2	TRBJ1-1	CASRAGGGNTEAFF	TGTGCCAGCAGAGCAGGGGGAGGGAACACTGAAGCTTTCTTT
-	-	TRBV28	TRBJ1-2	CASSLQRLYGYTF	TGTGCCAGCAGTTTACAGCGTCTCTATGGCTACACCTTC